This T cell receptor beta chain came from a study of CD8+CD57+ T cells in acquired aplastic anemia (dated by TCRdb to 2017 to 2018). Regarding the complete study: DNA extracted from sorted CD4+ and CD8+ cells had a mean of roughly 3.4 ug, with a range of roughly 0.17 to 27.4 ug. CD8+CD57+ expansion was defined as frequency above the mean frequency observed in healthy subjects. What the authors observed across the whole study: Around 31 CD8+ CDR3 sequences were shared between patients and controls but appeared highly expressed in patients and within their immunodominant clones. CD8+ Simpson's diversity did not differ significantly between patients and healthy controls (P=0.060).

The CDR3 contains 14 residues, cysteine and phenylalanine counted. CDR3 DNA only is kept here, 42 bases in frame from base 1. According to the germline V gene (reference sequence), CDR1 reads DFQATT and CDR2 reads SNEGSKA. V lost 2 bases and J lost 3 bases, and the count of bases not matched to a germline gene is 5. This clonotype was seen many times. Its antigen remains undetermined. No much larger clonotype is one base removed from it; base qualities were not supplied. Expansion of CD8+CD57+ cells had been shown by flow cytometry in the patients chosen for sequencing. All patients had severe acquired aplastic anemia diagnosed by International Study of Aplastic Anemia and Agranulocytosis and Camitta criteria. No therapy had been received by the patients at the time of blood sampling. In this study, sorted CD4+ and CD8+ T cells from the blood of healthy subjects and of severe aplastic anemia patients had their TCR repertoires deep-sequenced. Patients were enrolled in the USA under clinicaltrials.gov protocols 00001620, 01623167, 00001397, 00071045, 00081523 and 00961064. Ficoll-Paque density gradient centrifugation was used to isolate peripheral blood mononuclear cells. Before DNA extraction, CD4+ and CD8+ T cells were sorted by FACS or by magnetic beads.

Genomic DNA was used as template for profiling of TCR beta VDJ combinations and CDR3 sequences. An Illumina HiSeq 2000 was the platform used for TCR repertoire sequencing. The source study handled its data this way. Repertoires were assessed using TRBV/TRBJ rearrangement plots, CDR3 size and DJ length profiles, and Simpson's diversity index. The most abundant DNA sequence in the deep sequencing data was taken as the immunodominant clone. CDR3 amino acid sequences were screened for sharing across subjects and were compared with published repertoires and the VDJdb database. The public reads were quality trimmed at Q25 with fastp and then assembled into clones with MiXCR by TCRdb, keeping productive beta chains. CDR3 protein duplicates are merged, each entry listing the most common genes and DNA. Clone size and V and J calls follow TCRdb, not the original study. The table for this sample lists over 150,000 distinct CDR3 sequences; 50% to 65% of them were counted only once. Of the sample, 40% to 50% falls within the top ten clones.

The chain couples TRBV20-1 to TRBJ2-7; TRBD2 fits 9 bases in the junction. The receptor's source is a human donor with aplastic anemia. The sample consisted of sorted CD4+, CD8+, or CD8+CD57+ T cells (not recorded which) from PBMCs. Read as DNA, the sequence is TGCAGTGCTAGACCTAGCGGGGACTACTACGAGCAGTACTTC. It encodes CSARPSGDYYEQYF.